The 11 T cell receptor beta chains listed next were all sequenced from one sample in a study of T cells in Graves' hyperthyroidism and ophthalmopathy. Regions amplified from RNA transcripts were the TCR beta CDR3 regions. TCR CDR3 underwent first-round RT-PCR with the HTBI primer set. TCRdb fed the multiplex PCR reads into MiXCR, producing one record per CDR3 protein. Of 730,000 or so distinct CDR3 sequences in the sample, roughly a sixth were seen once. Input material: blood. These receptors originate from a woman in her fifties or sixties with Graves' hyperthyroidism that later progressed to Graves' ophthalmopathy.

This clonotype has a count of ten or more. The CDR3, as DNA: TGTGCCAGCACCACCGGAAGGGTAGAGACCCAGTACTTC. This encodes CASTTGRVETQYF. The chain combines TRBV6-2 or TRBV6-3 with TRBJ2-5; D is uncertain. CDR3 length equals 13 residues. Germline V gives CDR1 MNHEY, CDR2 SVGEGT. Trimming cost V 7 bases and J 4 bases, with 13 bases left between them.

This clonotype was counted many times. The V call is TRBV7-3, the J call TRBJ2-3; D not certain. The germline V gene encodes CDR1 SGHTA and CDR2 FQGTGA. Trimming removed 1 base at V and 2 bases at J, with 19 bases between. The CDR3 loop spans 18 amino acids. CDR3 region: CASSLIGPLGPHTDTQYF. In DNA, the CDR3 is TGTGCCAGCAGCTTAATCGGGCCGTTGGGTCCCCACACAGATACGCAGTATTTT.

This chain connects TRBV6-1 to TRBJ2-3; possibly TRBD1 or TRBD2 for D (6 bases each). Germline assignment: CDR1 MNHNS and CDR2 SASEGT. V was cut by 6 bases and J by 3 bases, with 19 bases left in between. The CDR3 is 16 residues long. CDR3 sequence: CASRRPGAANTDTQYF. In DNA, the CDR3 is TGTGCCAGCAGGCGTCCGGGGGCAGCAAATACAGATACGCAGTATTTT.

The chain has TRBV30 and TRBJ1-3; 7 positions agree with TRBD1. The CDR3 runs to 14 residues. J lost 0 bases, V lost 2 bases, and 1 base had no gene match. CDR1 GTSNPN and CDR2 SVGIG come from the germline V gene (reference sequence). The CDR3: CAWSWTGSGNTIYF. CDR3 DNA: TGTGCCTGGAGTTGGACAGGCTCTGGAAACACCATATATTTT.

This clonotype turned up a few times. The chain couples TRBV2 to TRBJ2-7, with 8 bases matching TRBD2. Germline V gene lookup returns CDR1 SNHLY and CDR2 FYNNEI. The V gene end was trimmed by 7 bases and the J gene end by 2 bases; junction bases not matched to a gene: 7. There are 14 residues in the CDR3. The DNA for the CDR3 is TGTGCCAGCAAAAATTCGGGGGGGGCCTACGAGCAGTACTTC. It yields the protein CASKNSGGAYEQYF.

This clonotype was counted only a few times. The genes are TRBV29-1 and TRBJ1-3; 7 bases line up with TRBD1. The CDR3 has 13 amino acids. Germline CDR1 is SQVTM and CDR2 is ANQGSEA. Losses at the gene ends were 4 bases for V and 2 bases for J; bases not matched to a gene: 2. The CDR3 bases are TGCAGCGTTGGACAGGGCACTGGAAACACCATATATTTT. Protein: CSVGQGTGNTIYF.

The V and J genes are TRBV29-1 and TRBJ2-2, with 14 bases aligning to TRBD2. CDR3 length: 17 residues. The V gene end was trimmed by 2 bases and the J gene end by 1 base; junction bases not matched to a gene: 3. Germline V gives CDR1 SQVTM, CDR2 ANQGSEA. The CDR3 protein is CSVETGTSGGNTGELFF. DNA of the CDR3: TGCAGCGTTGAAACCGGGACTAGCGGGGGGAACACCGGGGAGCTGTTTTTT.

There are many counts of this clonotype. V gene TRBV3-1 combines with J gene TRBJ2-1; D unclear. The CDR3 totals 12 residues. Per the germline V gene, CDR1 is LGHDT and CDR2 is YNNKEL (reference sequence). Trimming took off 3 bases at V and 8 bases at J, with 8 bases between the two ends. The CDR3 nucleotides read TGTGCCAGCAGCCAGGGATGGGATGAGCAGTTCTTC. It specifies CASSQGWDEQFF.

This clonotype came up many times. The chain combines TRBV11-2 with TRBJ1-2, with 7 bases fitting TRBD1. In germline, CDR1 is SGHAT, CDR2 FQNNGV. J was trimmed by 1 base and V by 1 base; bases with no gene match: 0. The CDR3 has 14 residues. CDR3 DNA: TGTGCCAGCAGCTTAGGGGACAGTAACTATGGCTACACCTTC. It yields the protein CASSLGDSNYGYTF.

This clonotype came up a few times. V gene TRBV20-1 combines with J gene TRBJ1-5; TRBD1 might be the D (5 bases). Germline V gene lookup returns CDR1 DFQATT and CDR2 SNEGSKA (reference sequence). Trimming pared 3 bases from V and 3 bases from J, leaving 12 bases between. This CDR3 has 14 amino acids. CDR3 sequence reads: CSASPTETNQPQHF. CDR3 in DNA: TGCAGTGCTAGCCCGACAGAGACCAATCAGCCCCAGCATTTT.

This clonotype was picked up a small number of times. This chain links TRBV27 with TRBJ2-5, with D hard to call. Germline V gene lookup returns CDR1 MNHEY and CDR2 SMNVEV (reference sequence). V lost 0 bases and J 5 bases, leaving 10 bases between the germline ends. The CDR3 length is 14 residues. CDR3 DNA: TGTGCCAGCAGTTTATCCCTCTCCGAGGAGACCCAGTACTTC. Translated, it gives CASSLSLSEETQYF.